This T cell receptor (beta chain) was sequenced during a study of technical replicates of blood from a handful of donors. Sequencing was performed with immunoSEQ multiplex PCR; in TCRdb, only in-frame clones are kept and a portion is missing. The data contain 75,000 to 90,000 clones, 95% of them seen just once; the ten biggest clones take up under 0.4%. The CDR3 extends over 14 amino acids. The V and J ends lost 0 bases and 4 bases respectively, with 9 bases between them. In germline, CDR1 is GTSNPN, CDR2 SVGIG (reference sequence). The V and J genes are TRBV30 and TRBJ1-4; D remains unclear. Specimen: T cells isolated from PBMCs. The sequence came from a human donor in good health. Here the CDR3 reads CAWSVNSHNEKLFF. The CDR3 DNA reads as TGTGCCTGGAGTGTAAACAGCCATAATGAAAAACTGTTTTTT.